The clone carrying this T cell receptor (beta chain) came up many times. Antigen specificity is unknown. The ends lost 2 bases at V and 4 bases at J; junction bases unmatched: 2. Germline loops: CDR1 DFQATT, CDR2 SNEGSKA (reference sequence). This CDR3 is 13 amino acids long. The data belong to a study of Graves' ophthalmopathy and Graves' hyperthyroidism. Turning to the study itself: The blood sample was drawn at first diagnosis and before any treatment.

The study's findings and limits: A 13-signature model separated ophthalmopathy from stable hyperthyroidism, roughly 86% sensitivity, around 79% specificity. Most expanded clonotypes in thyroid above 0.001 frequency also showed up in blood.

Hyperthyroidism was considered stable when no ophthalmopathy appeared within 18 months of follow-up. The sequenced template was RNA, covering the TCR beta CDR3 region. HTBI primers served in a first-round RT-PCR, which a second-round multiplex PCR followed. TCRdb reprocessed the multiplex PCR reads via MiXCR and lists one record per CDR3 protein. The sample consists of some 370,000 distinct CDR3 sequences, about 18% of them appearing once. This sequence joins TRBV20-1 and TRBJ1-5, with 7 bases identical to TRBD1. The sequence derives from an adult woman with stable Graves' hyperthyroidism. The sequencing input was peripheral blood. CDR3 residues: CSARQTGNQPQHF. The CDR3 DNA sequence: TGCAGTGCTAGACAGACAGGGAATCAGCCCCAGCATTTT.